These 10 T cell receptor beta chains share one sample of origin, sequenced in a study of blood T cell repertoires in COVID-19. Produced via immunoSEQ multiplex PCR; TCRdb's table is partial and in-frame only. The data show about 82,000 clones, around 80% seen once. Sequenced sample: peripheral blood. The receptors were gathered from a woman in her sixties or seventies with acute or convalescent COVID-19.

V and J are TRBV19 and TRBJ1-3; 7 bases line up with TRBD1. V shed 3 bases and J 7 bases; nucleotides not matched to a gene: 3. This CDR3 has 13 amino acids. CDR1 and CDR2 (germline): LNHDA, SQIVND (reference sequence). DNA for the CDR3: TGTGCCAGTAGTATTTGGGACAGCAACACCATATATTTT. Translating gives CASSIWDSNTIYF.

The gene calls are TRBV7-2 and TRBJ2-3; TRBD2 agrees at 10 bases. The CDR3 sequence is 15 residues long. CDR1 and CDR2 (germline): SGHTA, FQGNSA. Trimming removed 8 bases from V and 8 bases from J; junction bases left unmatched: 13. As DNA, the CDR3 is TGTGCCAGCCGCCCCGCCGCTAGCGGGGGAGGTACGCAGTATTTT. Its translation: CASRPAASGGGTQYF.

The rearrangement uses TRBV19 and TRBJ1-2; TRBD1 agrees at 8 bases. The CDR3 has 14 residues. V shed 3 bases, J shed 7 bases, and the junction held 7 bases outside the gene matches. The germline CDR1 and CDR2 sequences are LNHDA and SQIVND (reference sequence). The CDR3 spells CASSITGGRAGYTF. In DNA, the CDR3 is TGTGCCAGTAGTATTACAGGGGGTCGGGCTGGCTACACCTTC.

The J gene is TRBJ2-3, the V gene TRBV2, with TRBD2 matching over 13 bases. CDR1 and CDR2 (germline): SNHLY, FYNNEI. The CDR3 runs 16 residues. Trimming cost V 8 bases and J 5 bases; bases outside gene matches: 10. The CDR3 DNA reads as TGTGCCAGCGGTACTAGCGGGGGGGCGGTTAGAGATACGCAGTATTTT. It codes for CASGTSGGAVRDTQYF.

This clone has just one count. V usage is TRBV11-3 and J usage is TRBJ1-2, with D tentatively TRBD1 (5 bases). The CDR3 loop spans 14 amino acids. V lost 1 base and J lost 6, with 12 bases in between. From germline, CDR1 is SGHNT and CDR2 YENEEA. For the CDR3, the DNA is TGTGCCAGCAGCTTAGGGATTTCGGGGGATGGCTACACCTTC. Amino acid sequence: CASSLGISGDGYTF.

V usage is TRBV30 and J usage is TRBJ1-2, with D unresolved. The CDR3 has 11 residues. The V and J ends lost 1 base and 4 bases respectively, with 4 bases between them. Germline assignment: CDR1 GTSNPN and CDR2 SVGIG (reference sequence). The CDR3 region has the DNA TGTGCCTGGAGTGCCCTCTATGGCTACACCTTC. Protein: CAWSALYGYTF.

This chain uses TRBV6-5 with TRBJ2-7, with TRBD2 identical over 11 bases. Germline V gene data show CDR1 as MNHEY and CDR2 as SVGAGI. The CDR3 length is 15 residues. J was trimmed by 3 bases and V by 11 bases; bases with no gene match: 12. CDR3 protein: CAGGASGGPIYEQYF. CDR3 nucleotide sequence: TGTGCCGGAGGGGCTAGCGGGGGGCCTATCTACGAGCAGTACTTC.

In its sample, this clone was seen once. The V gene is TRBV24-1, the J gene TRBJ1-2; possibly TRBD1 for D (5 bases). The V and J ends lost 4 bases and 8 bases respectively, with 19 bases between them. CDR1 is KGHDR, CDR2 SFDVKD, per germline. CDR3 length: 15 residues. The CDR3 loop reads CATSETLRKGVGYTF. CDR3 nucleotides: TGTGCCACCAGTGAAACTTTACGAAAAGGGGTCGGCTACACCTTC.

As regards this clone: Within the sample, other DNA sequences also encode this same CDR3. The chain is built from TRBV5-4 and TRBJ1-1; 8 bases are shared with TRBD1. The CDR3 consists of 15 residues. V lost 0 bases to trimming and J lost 1 base; unmatched junction nucleotides: 2. CDR1 and CDR2 (germline): SGHNT, YYREEE (reference sequence). This chain's CDR3 is CASSLGTGGNTEAFF. DNA for the CDR3: TGTGCCAGCAGCTTGGGCACAGGGGGGAACACTGAAGCTTTCTTT.

The rearrangement joins TRBV5-7 to TRBJ2-2; TRBD2 might be the D (6 bases). TRBV5-7 is an open reading frame, and its role is uncertain. This CDR3 is 13 amino acids long. Trimming took 4 bases from V and 4 from J, leaving 8 bases between them. CDR3: CASSPGSTGELFF. CDR3 sequence (DNA): TGTGCCAGCAGCCCCGGGAGCACCGGGGAGCTGTTTTTT.